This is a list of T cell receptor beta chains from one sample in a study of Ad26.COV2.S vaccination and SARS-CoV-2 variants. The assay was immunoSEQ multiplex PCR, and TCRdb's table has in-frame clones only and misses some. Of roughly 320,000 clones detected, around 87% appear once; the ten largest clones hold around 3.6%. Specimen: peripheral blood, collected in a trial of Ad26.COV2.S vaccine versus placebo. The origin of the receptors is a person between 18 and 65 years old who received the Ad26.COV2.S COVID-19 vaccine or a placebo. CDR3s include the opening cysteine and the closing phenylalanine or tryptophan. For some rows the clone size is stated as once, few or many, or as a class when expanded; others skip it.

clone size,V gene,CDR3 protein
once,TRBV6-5,CASSFGPLATQYF
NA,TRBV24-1,CATSDRDRQQFF
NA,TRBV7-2,CASSLTGGGSYEQYF
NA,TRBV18,CASSPGNSGNTIYF
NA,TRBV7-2,CASSSGQGSAYNSPLHF
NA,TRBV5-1,CASSVQDRRVDGYTF
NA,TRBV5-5,CASSLAGTTIIDEQFF
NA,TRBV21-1,CASTPTKNTGELFF
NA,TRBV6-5,CASSYNNIQYF
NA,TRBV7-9,CASSPGTGIKPQHF
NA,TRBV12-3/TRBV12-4,CASTRGGGEQYF
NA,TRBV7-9,CASTSTGIKETQYF
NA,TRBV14,CASSNIYGQGPDEQYF
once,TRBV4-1,CASSQVTGNYGYTF
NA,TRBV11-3,CASSSRLSGGKETQYF
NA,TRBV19,CASSAGTEDGSSYNEQFF
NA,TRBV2,CASSERTASTDTQYF
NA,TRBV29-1,CSVEESAYEQYF
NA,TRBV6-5,CASSYGQGLETQYF
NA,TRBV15,CATSRGSSGGYTF
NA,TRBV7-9,CASNHPQSRLDPRNEQFF
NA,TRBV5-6,CASRPQGAGIGAFF
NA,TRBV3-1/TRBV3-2,CASSSNNEQFF
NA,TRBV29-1,CSVHRDGPNYGYTF
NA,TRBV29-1,CSVLTGSPYEQYF
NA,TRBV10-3,CAINNRSAGQPQHF
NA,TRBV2,CASSENRDSPLHF
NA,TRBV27,CASSRGFGGGTGRQFF
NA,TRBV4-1,CASSTGTVNTEAFF
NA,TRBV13,CASSGDIVGTGGLADTQYF
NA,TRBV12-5,CASRLEGGRTEAFF
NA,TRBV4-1,CASSQAGPEAFF
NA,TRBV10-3,CAISEADYEQYF
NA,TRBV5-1,CASSLLGSYEQYF
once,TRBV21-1,CASSKGGDHSNQPQHF
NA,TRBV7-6,CASSIRPWAGASLYEQYF
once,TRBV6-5,CASSYSGGLGNTQYF
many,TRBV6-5,CASSYVQGSSYEQYF
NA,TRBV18,CASSPPRTSDYGYTF
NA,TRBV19,CASSIVTGGYSNQPQHF
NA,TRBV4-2,CASSQRTSDGWGGTDTQYF
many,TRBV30,CAWSVMDNQPQHF
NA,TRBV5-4,CASSDMPGTNYGYTF
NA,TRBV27,CASRQGSYGYTF
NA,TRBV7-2,CASSLESSGNTIYF
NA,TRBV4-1,CASSHLSGTGLGEQYF
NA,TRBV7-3,CASSLNYISTDTQYF
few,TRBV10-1,CASSVAASGGPYEQYF
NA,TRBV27,CASSFSGGYEQYF
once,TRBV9,CASSVDRTGNGYTF
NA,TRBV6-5,CASNRDNQDEFF
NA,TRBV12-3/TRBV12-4,CASSLVGSYGYTF
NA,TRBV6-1,CASSERASSGNTIYF
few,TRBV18,CASSPAGDSNQPQHF
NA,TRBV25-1,CASSEVQGTLEQFF